The 10 T cell receptor beta chains given below trace back to one sample, sequenced in a study of cytomegalovirus exposure and HLA in healthy donors. Vbeta (60) and Jbeta (13) primers were used in the PCR. The table came from immunoSEQ multiplex PCR; TCRdb's copy has only in-frame clones and leaves some out. This sample has roughly 150,000 clones; over 70% occur once, and the top ten carry 1.2%. The sample was PBMCs. These receptors came from a boy aged 2 to 9 in good health and CMV-seronegative.

The V call is TRBV18, the J call TRBJ2-2, with 8 nucleotides matching TRBD1. V shed 0 bases, J shed 6 bases, and the junction held 0 bases outside the gene matches. The CDR3 runs to 14 residues. Germline CDR1 reads KGHSH; CDR2 reads LQKENI. The CDR3 spells CASSPPTGAGELFF. As DNA, the CDR3 is TGTGCCAGCTCACCACCGACAGGGGCCGGGGAGCTGTTTTTT.

The chain couples TRBV27 to TRBJ1-1; D is perhaps TRBD1 (6 bases). V was cut by 5 bases and J by 5 bases, with 12 bases left in between. The germline V gene has CDR1 MNHEY and CDR2 SMNVEV (reference sequence). The CDR3 contains 13 residues. CDR3 in amino acids: CASSPQGMTEAFF. The CDR3 DNA reads as TGTGCCAGCAGTCCCCAGGGGATGACTGAAGCTTTCTTT.

V and J are TRBV30 and TRBJ1-6; the D is unclear. Germline loops: CDR1 GTSNPN, CDR2 SVGIG (reference sequence). V was clipped by 2 bases and J by 12 bases, with 11 bases between them. This CDR3 has 12 residues. CDR3 region: CAWSPLARPLHF. CDR3 coding DNA: TGTGCCTGGAGTCCCCTGGCTCGACCCCTCCACTTT.

The rearrangement links TRBV19 to TRBJ2-4; unclear D gene. Germline lookup yields CDR1 LNHDA and CDR2 SQIVND (reference sequence). The CDR3 runs to 15 residues. V was pared by 4 bases and J by 3 bases, with 13 bases between. CDR3 in amino acids: CASSNSLTGKNIQYF. CDR3 DNA sequence: TGTGCCAGTAGTAATTCCCTGACTGGCAAAAACATTCAGTACTTC.

The chain couples TRBV6-1 to TRBJ2-4, with 10 bases identical to TRBD1. Germline V gives CDR1 MNHNS, CDR2 SASEGT. J gave up 5 bases and V 4 bases, and 11 bases lay outside the gene matches. This CDR3 has 17 residues. The CDR3 DNA follows: TGTGCCAGCAGTGGGGTAGCCACGGGACAGGGGCAAAACATTCAGTACTTC. This codes for CASSGVATGQGQNIQYF.

This clone has just a few counts. The chain links TRBV30 to TRBJ2-7; 7 bases are shared with TRBD2. J was trimmed by 4 bases and V by 3 bases; bases with no gene match: 12. Germline V gene lookup returns CDR1 GTSNPN and CDR2 SVGIG (reference sequence). CDR3 length: 15 amino acids. The CDR3 is CAWSALGGISYEQYF. The CDR3, as DNA: TGTGCCTGGAGCGCGTTGGGGGGGATATCTTACGAGCAGTACTTC.

The sample holds one count of this clone. V and J are TRBV4-1 and TRBJ1-2; D possibly corresponds to TRBD1 (6 bases). The V end was cut by 3 bases, the J end by 5 bases, with 13 bases between. Germline CDR1 is MGHRA and CDR2 is YSYEKL. The CDR3 totals 14 residues. CDR3 DNA sequence: TGCGCCAGCAGCCAGCTTACAGGGTCATATGGCTACACCTTC. It yields the protein CASSQLTGSYGYTF.

The chain uses TRBV15 and TRBJ1-4, with TRBD1 as a possible D gene (6 bases). Germline V lookup: CDR1 LNHNV, CDR2 YYDKDF (reference sequence). The germline V and J ends were trimmed by 3 bases and 5 bases, with 10 bases remaining between them. CDR3 length: 14 residues. CDR3 sequence: CATSSTGSNEKLFF. CDR3 nucleotides: TGTGCCACCAGCAGCACAGGGTCAAATGAAAAACTGTTTTTT.

The V gene is TRBV15, the J gene TRBJ1-4; the D is unclear. V was pared by 5 bases and J by 7 bases, with 23 bases between. This CDR3 is 17 amino acids long. Germline V gene lookup returns CDR1 LNHNV and CDR2 YYDKDF (reference sequence). The CDR3 coding sequence is TGTGCCACCAGCCGGGAGGGAGGAGGAGGGATGGGTGAAAAACTGTTTTTT. Residues: CATSREGGGGMGEKLFF.

The V and J genes are TRBV6-5 and TRBJ2-7; no clear D gene. CDR1 and CDR2 (germline): MNHEY, SVGAGI. The CDR3 has 12 residues. Trimming stripped 5 bases from V and 2 bases from J, with 7 bases between. The CDR3 reads CASSLEAYEQYV. CDR3 coding DNA: TGTGCCAGCAGTCTCGAGGCCTACGAGCAGTACGTC.